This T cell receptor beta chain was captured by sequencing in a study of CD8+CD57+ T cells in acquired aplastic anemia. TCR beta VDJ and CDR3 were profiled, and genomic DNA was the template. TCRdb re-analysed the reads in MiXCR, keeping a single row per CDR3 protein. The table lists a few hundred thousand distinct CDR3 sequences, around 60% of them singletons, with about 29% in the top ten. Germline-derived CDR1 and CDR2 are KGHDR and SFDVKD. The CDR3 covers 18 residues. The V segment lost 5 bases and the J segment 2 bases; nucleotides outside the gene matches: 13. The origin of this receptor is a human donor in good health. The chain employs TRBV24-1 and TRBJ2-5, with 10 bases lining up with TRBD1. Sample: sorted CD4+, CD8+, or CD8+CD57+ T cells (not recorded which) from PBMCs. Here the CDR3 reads CATSGAAGTGDFQETQYF. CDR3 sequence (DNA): TGTGCCACCAGTGGGGCCGCGGGGACAGGGGACTTTCAAGAGACCCAGTACTTC.